This T cell receptor beta chain was observed in a study of blood T cell repertoires in COVID-19. About the study: Acute-phase and convalescent COVID-19 samples originated in the United States, Italy and Spain. In each case, the material was cDNA or gDNA derived from T cells, B-cell-depleted T cells, or PBMCs.

In the original processing: For nucleated cells, counts were estimated from reference gene primer amplification. Repertoires were generated with immunoSEQ multiplex PCR, while TCRdb's copy carries only in-frame clones and drops some. For V, J and clone size, that table is used; D and trimming come from the DNA. The table records about 240,000 clones, around 87% of them present only once. CDR1 and CDR2 from the germline V gene are LGHNA and YNFKEQ. The CDR3 is made up of 16 amino acids. V lost 4 bases and J lost 6; bases outside the gene matches: 6. V and J are TRBV4-2 and TRBJ2-1; TRBD2 aligns across 13 bases. The clonotype comes from a man in his fifties or sixties who had recovered from COVID-19. Sequenced: peripheral blood. The CDR3 loop is CASSPGTSGAVNEQFF. The CDR3 DNA sequence: TGTGCCAGCAGCCCCGGGACTAGCGGGGCTGTCAATGAGCAGTTCTTC.